The 11 T cell receptor beta chains presented below share a single source sample, sequenced in a study of T cells in Graves' hyperthyroidism and ophthalmopathy. Amplified TCR beta CDR3 regions came from RNA transcripts. HTBI primers drove first-round RT-PCR of the TCR CDR3. In TCRdb, the multiplex PCR reads were re-called with MiXCR into one record per CDR3 protein. The data hold a few hundred thousand distinct CDR3 sequences, with just under 25% observed a single time. The specimen was blood. These receptors originate from a man aged 45-65 years with Graves' hyperthyroidism.

V and J are TRBV7-2 and TRBJ1-5; no definite D call. CDR3 length equals 14 residues. Germline V lookup: CDR1 SGHTA, CDR2 FQGNSA. The V and J ends lost 5 bases and 7 bases respectively, with 15 bases between them. Here the CDR3 DNA reads TGTGCCAGCAGCCCGAGATCGGGAGTGCAGCCCCAGCATTTT. Translating gives CASSPRSGVQPQHF.

A few counts support this clonotype. The chain couples TRBV5-1 to TRBJ1-2; 11 nucleotides agree with TRBD1. V was clipped by 4 bases and J by 4 bases; unmatched bases: 6. This CDR3 has 15 amino acids. Germline CDR1 and CDR2: SGHRS and YFSETQ. CDR3: CASSIGQGAVYGYTF. The CDR3 DNA reads as TGCGCCAGCAGCATAGGACAGGGGGCTGTCTATGGCTACACCTTC.

This clonotype was observed many times. The gene calls are TRBV12-3 or TRBV12-4 and TRBJ2-7, with D perhaps being TRBD1 or TRBD2 (6 bases each). CDR3 length: 14 residues. The germline V and J ends were trimmed by 5 bases and 1 base, with 12 bases remaining between them. The CDR3: CASSEGGSSYEQYF. The CDR3 nucleotides read TGTGCCAGCAGTGAGGGGGGCAGTTCCTACGAGCAGTACTTC.

V and J are TRBV11-2 and TRBJ2-2, with D tentatively TRBD2 (5 bases). Deletions cut 5 bases from V and 5 bases from J, with 12 bases between. This CDR3 is 14 amino acids long. Germline loops: CDR1 SGHAT, CDR2 FQNNGV. This chain's CDR3 is CASSPRWETGELFF. CDR3 DNA sequence: TGTGCCAGCAGCCCGAGGTGGGAGACCGGGGAGCTGTTTTTT.

This clonotype has at least ten counts. The CDR3 DNA reads TGTGCCAGCAGTTGGGGGCTCAGGGGCACTGAAGCTTTCTTT. Protein product: CASSWGLRGTEAFF. The gene calls are TRBV11-2 and TRBJ1-1, with a tentative D call TRBD1 (6 bases). The CDR3 is 14 amino acids. The germline V and J ends were trimmed by 6 bases and 4 bases, with 15 bases remaining between them. Germline V CDR1 and CDR2: SGHAT, FQNNGV.

This clonotype has just a few counts. This sequence joins TRBV5-1 and TRBJ2-1, with D unresolved. V shed 6 bases and J shed 4 bases, with 8 bases lying between them. The V gene's germline CDR1 is SGHRS and CDR2 YFSETQ. CDR3 length: 12 amino acids. The CDR3 DNA follows: TGCGCCAGCACGGACGGATACAATGAGCAGTTCTTC. It translates to CASTDGYNEQFF.

This chain links TRBV15 with TRBJ2-5; D call uncertain. This CDR3 is built from 15 residues. V was pared by 0 bases and J by 7 bases, with 15 bases between. The germline V gene encodes CDR1 LNHNV and CDR2 YYDKDF (reference sequence). CDR3: CATSRERAPEGTQYF. The CDR3, as DNA: TGTGCCACCAGCAGAGAAAGGGCACCCGAAGGGACCCAGTACTTC. Filled out from reference TRBV15 and TRBJ2-5, the complete variable domain reads DAMVIQNPRYQVTQFGKPVTLSCSQTLNHNVMYWYQQKSSQAPKLLFHYYDKDFNNEADTPDNFQSRRPNTSFCFLDIRSPGLGDTAMYLCATSRERAPEGTQYFGPGTRLLVL.

This clonotype showed up just once. This sequence joins TRBV25-1 and TRBJ2-5, with 10 positions matching TRBD2. The CDR3 extends over 14 amino acids. V shed 4 bases and J 5 bases; nucleotides not matched to a gene: 4. Germline CDR1 MGHDK, CDR2 SYGVNS. CDR3 residues: CASSGETSGETQYF. CDR3 nucleotide sequence: TGTGCCAGCAGTGGTGAGACTAGCGGGGAGACCCAGTACTTC.

This clonotype was recorded many times. The CDR3 bases are TGTGCCAGCAGCTCCGGGACTAGCACCATCAATGAGCAGTTCTTC. Translation: CASSSGTSTINEQFF. This chain links TRBV7-3 with TRBJ2-1; the match to TRBD2 covers 9 bases. Germline V gives CDR1 SGHTA, CDR2 FQGTGA. With V trimmed by 4 bases and J by 6 bases, 7 bases remained unmatched. This CDR3 region has 15 residues.

The V call is TRBV2, the J call TRBJ2-7, with no clear D. Germline CDR1 and CDR2: SNHLY and FYNNEI. This CDR3 spans 11 amino acids. Trimming left V 8 bases short and J 0 bases short, with 5 bases between. DNA for the CDR3: TGTGCCAGCCAACTCTCCTACGAGCAGTACTTC. It encodes CASQLSYEQYF. The full variable domain, its missing parts supplied by reference TRBV2 and TRBJ2-7, is EPEVTQTPSHQVTQMGQEVILRCVPISNHLYFYWYRQILGQKVEFLVSFYNNEISEKSEIFDDQFSVERPDGSNFTLKIRSTKLEDSAMYFCASQLSYEQYFGPGTRLTVT.

This sequence joins TRBV5-1 and TRBJ2-7; 7 bases fit TRBD1. The germline V gene encodes CDR1 SGHRS and CDR2 YFSETQ. CDR3 length: 17 residues. V lost 0 bases and J lost 7; bases outside the gene matches: 16. The CDR3 coding sequence is TGCGCCAGCAGCTTGGAACCCCCCAGGACAGGACCAGGAGAGCAGTACTTC. It is translated as CASSLEPPRTGPGEQYF.